The 14 T cell receptor beta chains reported below all come from one sample, sequenced in a study of cytomegalovirus exposure and HLA in healthy donors. The PCR had 60 Vbeta and 13 Jbeta primers. The data were produced by immunoSEQ multiplex PCR, yet TCRdb's version contains in-frame clones alone and is incomplete. Here the sample spans about 200,000 clones, roughly 78% being singletons. Material: PBMCs. The receptors come from a woman aged 30 to 39 in good health and CMV-seropositive.

The chain recombines TRBV29-1 with TRBJ2-6, with D possibly TRBD2 on 6 matching bases. The V and J ends lost 7 bases and 0 bases respectively, with 16 bases between them. CDR1 SQVTM and CDR2 ANQGSEA come from the germline V gene. The CDR3 length is 16 residues. CDR3: CSAHGGQGSGANVLTF. The CDR3 bases are TGCAGCGCCCACGGAGGGCAGGGCTCTGGGGCCAACGTCCTGACTTTC.

This clone has only one observation. The chain employs TRBV7-9 and TRBJ1-1; weak D call: TRBD1 (5 bases). Germline V gene sequence: CDR1 SEHNR, CDR2 FQNEAQ (reference sequence). This CDR3 has 17 amino acids. The V and J ends lost 5 bases and 1 base respectively, with 20 bases between them. CDR3 loop: CASSTTIFRAPNTEAFF. For the CDR3, the DNA is TGTGCCAGCAGCACTACGATATTCAGGGCCCCGAACACTGAAGCTTTCTTT.

Worth noting for this clone: The junction and the germline gene differ at one end; a read error may be behind it. V gene TRBV7-8 combines with J gene TRBJ1-1; tentatively, D is TRBD1 (5 bases). Germline V CDR1 and CDR2: SGHVS, FQNEAQ. The CDR3 runs 16 residues. CDR3 nucleotides: TGTGCCAGCAGGTTAGAAGCGTACCTCGGGGGCACTGAAGCTTTCTTT. Residues: CASRLEAYLGGTEAFF.

This clone was seen a few times. The V call is TRBV10-3, the J call TRBJ1-2, with unresolved D. Trimming left V 4 bases short and J 4 bases short, with 10 bases between. The CDR3 runs to 13 residues. Germline V gene data show CDR1 as ENHRY and CDR2 as SYGVKD. The CDR3 loop is CAISAPGFYGYTF. In nucleotides, the CDR3 is TGTGCCATCAGTGCGCCGGGTTTCTATGGCTACACCTTC.

The chain links TRBV10-3 to TRBJ1-1, with unresolved D. CDR1 is ENHRY, CDR2 SYGVKD, per germline. The CDR3 loop spans 13 amino acids. With 5 bases removed from V and 3 bases from J, the gap between germline ends came to 10 bases. The CDR3 nucleotides are TGTGCCATCAGTCGCCAGGAGGACACTGAAGCTTTCTTT. Protein sequence: CAISRQEDTEAFF.

V usage is TRBV7-6 and J usage is TRBJ2-3, with D maybe TRBD2 (6 bases). The CDR3 runs to 13 residues. Trimming pared 9 bases from V and 7 bases from J, leaving 17 bases between. The germline CDR1 and CDR2 sequences are SGHVS and FNYEAQ. The CDR3 DNA reads as TGTGCCAGTAAACCAGCGGGTCGGTATACGCAGTATTTT. This encodes CASKPAGRYTQYF.

CDR3 in DNA: TGTGCCGGCGGCGGGGCAGTCGACACCGGGGAGCTGTTTTTT. This gives the protein CAGGGAVDTGELFF. The chain combines TRBV5-4 with TRBJ2-2; D possibly corresponds to TRBD2 (6 bases). Germline loops: CDR1 SGHNT, CDR2 YYREEE (reference sequence). V was shortened by 10 bases and J by 3 bases, with 16 bases between the two germline ends. The CDR3 has 14 residues. Using reference TRBV5-4 and TRBJ2-2 for the parts outside the CDR3, the full variable domain is ETGVTQSPTHLIKTRGQQVTLRCSSQSGHNTVSWYQQALGQGPQFIFQYYREEENGRGNFPPRFSGLQFPNYSSELNVNALELDDSALYLCAGGGAVDTGELFFGEGSRLTVL.

The chain links TRBV6-5 to TRBJ2-5, with no clear D. CDR1 is MNHEY, CDR2 SVGAGI, per germline. V shed 4 bases and J shed 7 bases, with 13 bases lying between them. The CDR3 consists of 13 residues. The CDR3 here is CASSSMGRGTQYF. CDR3 DNA sequence: TGTGCCAGCAGTTCAATGGGTCGAGGGACCCAGTACTTC.

The V call is TRBV10-3, the J call TRBJ1-6; 7 nucleotides line up with TRBD1. This CDR3 region has 16 residues. Per germline, CDR1 ENHRY and CDR2 SYGVKD. V lost 5 bases, J lost 5 bases, and 9 bases stayed unmatched. The CDR3, as DNA: TGTGCCATCAGTCACCCGTCCGGGACAGATAATTCACCCCTCCACTTT. It encodes CAISHPSGTDNSPLHF.

The chain combines TRBV2 with TRBJ2-7; weak D call: TRBD2 (6 bases). The V gene lost 7 bases and the J gene lost 6 bases, with 13 bases spanning the gap. The germline CDR1 and CDR2 sequences are SNHLY and FYNNEI. The CDR3 extends over 12 amino acids. The CDR3 is CASIPGGAEQYF. The CDR3 DNA reads TGTGCCAGCATTCCAGGAGGGGCCGAGCAGTACTTC.

The V and J genes are TRBV4-3 and TRBJ1-3; the D gene is possibly TRBD1 (5 bases). Germline V gives CDR1 LGHNA, CDR2 YSLEER. This CDR3 has 15 amino acids. Trimming stripped 0 bases from V and 2 bases from J, with 8 bases between. The CDR3 DNA reads as TGCGCCAGCAGCCAAGATGAAGGGGCTGGAAACACCATATATTTT. Translated, it gives CASSQDEGAGNTIYF.

This rearrangement joins TRBV7-9 to TRBJ1-2, with D perhaps TRBD1 (6 bases). V shed 1 base and J shed 12 bases, with 15 bases lying between them. CDR1 is SEHNR and CDR2 is FQNEAQ in the germline V gene (reference sequence). The CDR3 consists of 13 residues. The CDR3 coding sequence is TGTGCCAGCAGCTTAGAGGACAGCCTCGAGGACACCTTC. Residues: CASSLEDSLEDTF.

The rearrangement joins TRBV10-2 to TRBJ2-7; 7 positions agree with TRBD1. The V gene's germline CDR1 is WSHSY and CDR2 SAAADI. Trimming cost V 6 bases and J 7 bases; bases outside gene matches: 6. CDR3 size: 12 residues. CDR3 protein: CASRGTVGEQYF. Here the CDR3 DNA reads TGCGCCAGCAGGGGGACAGTCGGGGAGCAGTACTTC.

The chain has TRBV9 and TRBJ1-4; TRBD1 might be the D (6 bases). The CDR3 is 14 amino acids. V was trimmed by 0 bases and J by 4 bases, leaving 7 bases between them. Germline V CDR1 and CDR2: SGDLS, YYNGEE. In DNA, the CDR3 is TGTGCCAGCAGCGTAGAAGGGGGTAATGAAAAACTGTTTTTT. Protein product: CASSVEGGNEKLFF.